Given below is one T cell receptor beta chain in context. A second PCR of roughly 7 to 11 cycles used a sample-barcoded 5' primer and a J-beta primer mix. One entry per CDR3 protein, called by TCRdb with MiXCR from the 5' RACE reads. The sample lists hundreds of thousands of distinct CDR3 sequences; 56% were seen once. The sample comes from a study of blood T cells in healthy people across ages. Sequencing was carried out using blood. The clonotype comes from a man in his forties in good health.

The CDR3 sequence is CASSFRGSPDMNTEAFF. CDR3 DNA: TGCGCCAGCAGCTTCCGGGGATCTCCTGATATGAACACTGAAGCTTTCTTT. The chain joins TRBV5-1 to TRBJ1-1; D is ambiguous. This CDR3 comprises 17 residues. Germline V lookup: CDR1 SGHRS, CDR2 YFSETQ. The V gene lost 2 bases and the J gene lost 0 bases, with 17 bases spanning the gap. Full variable domain (missing parts from reference TRBV5-1 and TRBJ1-1): KAGVTQTPRYLIKTRGQQVTLSCSPISGHRSVSWYQQTPGQGLQFLFEYFSETQRNKGNFPGRFSGRQFSNSRSEMNVSTLELGDSALYLCASSFRGSPDMNTEAFFGQGTRLTVV.